The 24 T cell receptor beta chains below were found in one sample sequenced in a study of radiation and T cells in renal cell carcinoma. Repertoires were generated with immunoSEQ multiplex PCR, while TCRdb's copy carries only in-frame clones and drops some. The sample shows 10,000 to 15,000 clones, roughly a third of them seen only once. Indicated treatment: 15 Gy SBRT to primary tumor, nephrectomy 4 weeks later. The material was tumor tissue, obtained from a patient whose treatment included radiotherapy and nephrectomy. The origin of the receptors is a man aged 60 to 75 with renal cell carcinoma.

This clone turned up a few times. This chain connects TRBV2 to TRBJ2-3; maybe TRBD2 (6 bases). The CDR3 consists of 12 residues. CDR1 SNHLY and CDR2 FYNNEI come from the germline V gene. Trimming stripped 6 bases from V and 4 bases from J, with 8 bases between. The CDR3 DNA sequence: TGTGCCAGCAGCGGGGACTCAGATACGCAGTATTTT. Protein sequence: CASSGDSDTQYF.

This clone was seen more than once but under ten times. The V call is TRBV29-1, the J call TRBJ1-3; no definite D call. Germline CDR1 SQVTM, CDR2 ANQGSEA. The CDR3 loop spans 12 amino acids. Trimming removed 5 bases at V and 2 bases at J, with 7 bases between. The CDR3 coding sequence is TGCAGCGTTACCCTCCCTGGAAACACCATATATTTT. This codes for CSVTLPGNTIYF.

The chain links TRBV9 to TRBJ2-5; D not certain. Trimming pared 0 bases from V and 0 bases from J, leaving 9 bases between. Looked up from germline, CDR1 is SGDLS and CDR2 is YYNGEE. There are 15 residues in the CDR3. The CDR3 sequence is CASSVGSSDQETQYF. The CDR3 DNA follows: TGTGCCAGCAGCGTAGGGTCGTCAGACCAAGAGACCCAGTACTTC.

The chain combines TRBV9 with TRBJ2-7, with TRBD1 matching 7 bases. The trim removed 4 bases at V and 2 bases at J, leaving 6 bases unmatched. This CDR3 region has 14 residues. CDR1 is SGDLS and CDR2 is YYNGEE in the germline V gene. This CDR3 reads CASSPGTATYEQYF. CDR3 bases: TGTGCCAGCAGCCCCGGGACAGCTACCTACGAGCAGTACTTC. The entire variable domain, with the rest obtained from reference TRBV9 and TRBJ2-7, is as follows: DSGVTQTPKHLITATGQRVTLRCSPRSGDLSVYWYQQSLDQGLQFLIQYYNGEERAKGNILERFSAQQFPDLHSELNLSSLELGDSALYFCASSPGTATYEQYFGPGTRLTVT.

DNA of the CDR3: TGCGCCAGCAGCCAAGGGGTCACTAGCGGGGGAGCGGAGACCCAGTACTTC. Its protein product is CASSQGVTSGGAETQYF. This chain links TRBV4-3 with TRBJ2-5; TRBD2 agrees at 11 bases. Germline CDR1 reads LGHNA; CDR2 reads YSLEER. The V gene end was trimmed by 1 base and the J gene end by 5 bases; junction bases not matched to a gene: 9. The CDR3 contains 17 residues.

The chain links TRBV6-5 to TRBJ2-3, with 10 nucleotides matching TRBD2. The germline V gene encodes CDR1 MNHEY and CDR2 SVGAGI. V lost 7 bases to trimming and J lost 2 bases; unmatched junction nucleotides: 3. This CDR3 has 14 residues. As DNA, the CDR3 is TGTGCCAGCAAGCTAGCGGGGGCCACAGATACGCAGTATTTT. Encoded protein: CASKLAGATDTQYF.

The chain couples TRBV19 to TRBJ1-1; TRBD1 is a possible D gene (5 bases). Looked up from germline, CDR1 is LNHDA and CDR2 is SQIVND (reference sequence). The CDR3 is 13 amino acids. Trimming shortened V by 8 bases and J by 3 bases, and 13 bases separated the two germline ends. Written as DNA, the CDR3 is TGTGCCAGTTTAGACAGATCGGACACTGAAGCTTTCTTT. It encodes CASLDRSDTEAFF.

This clone is labeled medium-sized (0.01 to 0.1%). CDR3 bases: TGTGCCAGCAGCTTCCCCGCCTCCACAGATACGCAGTATTTT. This codes for CASSFPASTDTQYF. V usage is TRBV5-6 and J usage is TRBJ2-3; no firm D call. V lost 2 bases, J lost 2 bases, and 9 bases lay in between. This CDR3 is built from 14 residues. Germline V gives CDR1 SGHDT, CDR2 YYEEEE.

The rearrangement uses TRBV4-1 and TRBJ1-6, with D unresolved. The CDR3 sequence is 17 residues long. Trimming took off 0 bases at V and 0 bases at J, with 9 bases between the two ends. Germline loops: CDR1 MGHRA, CDR2 YSYEKL. DNA of the CDR3: TGCGCCAGCAGCCAAGATCAAGCGAGCTCCTATAATTCACCCCTCCACTTT. Encoded protein: CASSQDQASSYNSPLHF.

This rearrangement joins TRBV7-8 to TRBJ2-4; D call uncertain. Looked up from germline, CDR1 is SGHVS and CDR2 is FQNEAQ. The CDR3 covers 12 residues. V was cut by 0 bases and J by 8 bases, with 5 bases left in between. Here the CDR3 DNA reads TGTGCCAGCAGCTTAGCGTGGGACATTCAGTACTTC. Translation gives CASSLAWDIQYF.

V usage is TRBV5-5 and J usage is TRBJ2-2, with D possibly matching TRBD1 (6 bases). Trimming removed 4 bases from V and 7 bases from J, with 11 bases in between. Germline CDR1 and CDR2: SGHKS and YYEKEE (reference sequence). The CDR3 is 13 amino acids. The CDR3 DNA reads as TGTGCCAGCAGCCTAGACAGGATCGGGGAGCTGTTTTTT. Encoded protein: CASSLDRIGELFF.

The chain has TRBV5-1 and TRBJ1-2, with a tentative D call TRBD1 (5 bases). This CDR3 contains 14 residues. Between the trimmed V and J ends, which lost 4 bases and 5 bases, there was a span of 15 bases. Germline CDR1 SGHRS, CDR2 YFSETQ. CDR3 DNA sequence: TGCGCCAGCAGCACCTCCCGACGGGGGTATGGCTACACCTTC. Its translation: CASSTSRRGYGYTF.

The chain combines TRBV11-3 with TRBJ2-1; 11 nucleotides agree with TRBD2. Germline V gene lookup returns CDR1 SGHNT and CDR2 YENEEA. V shed 6 bases, J shed 5 bases, and the junction held 6 bases outside the gene matches. CDR3 length: 15 amino acids. The CDR3 DNA sequence: TGTGCCAGCAGTCAGGGACTAGCGGAAAACAATGAGCAGTTCTTC. As protein: CASSQGLAENNEQFF.

The J gene is TRBJ2-3, the V gene TRBV30, with no clear D. Deletions cut 1 base from V and 6 bases from J, with 17 bases between. The CDR3 has 15 amino acids. The germline V gene has CDR1 GTSNPN and CDR2 SVGIG (reference sequence). Written as DNA, the CDR3 is TGTGCCTGGAGTGGGTCCGGTCCACTCACGGATACGCAGTATTTT. Its protein product is CAWSGSGPLTDTQYF.

The gene calls are TRBV19 and TRBJ2-5; TRBD1 aligns across 10 bases. The CDR3 has 15 residues. Germline CDR1 reads LNHDA; CDR2 reads SQIVND (reference sequence). The J segment lost 5 bases and the V segment lost 1 base, leaving 4 bases of the junction unmatched. CDR3 region: CASSIAGTGEETQYF. The CDR3 DNA reads TGTGCCAGTAGTATAGCCGGGACAGGGGAGGAGACCCAGTACTTC.

This clone was counted between two and nine times. The J gene is TRBJ2-6, the V gene TRBV18, with a weak D call TRBD1 (6 bases). The germline CDR1 and CDR2 sequences are KGHSH and LQKENI. CDR3 length: 19 residues. The germline V and J ends were trimmed by 2 bases and 0 bases, with 17 bases remaining between them. As DNA, the CDR3 is TGTGCCAGCTCACCAACCAGGGGCCCCTTTTCCTCTGGGGCCAACGTCCTGACTTTC. Its translation is CASSPTRGPFSSGANVLTF. The complete variable domain, with remaining parts taken from reference TRBV18 and TRBJ2-6, reads NAGVMQNPRHLVRRRGQEARLRCSPMKGHSHVYWYRQLPEEGLKFMVYLQKENIIDESGMPKERFSAEFPKEGPSILRIQQVVRGDSAAYFCASSPTRGPFSSGANVLTFGAGSRLTVL.

V gene TRBV6-1 combines with J gene TRBJ2-5; TRBD1 or TRBD2 may be the D gene (5 bases each). This CDR3 spans 15 amino acids. Germline V gene sequence: CDR1 MNHNS, CDR2 SASEGT. Trimming shortened V by 2 bases and J by 0 bases, and 10 bases separated the two germline ends. DNA of the CDR3: TGTGCCAGCAGTGAATCGGGGCTGTACCAAGAGACCCAGTACTTC. This encodes CASSESGLYQETQYF.

The chain carries TRBV7-2 and TRBJ1-5; no reliable D call. Germline assignment: CDR1 SGHTA and CDR2 FQGNSA. This CDR3 is built from 15 residues. V was cut by 1 base and J by 0 bases, with 7 bases left in between. For the CDR3, the DNA is TGTGCCAGCAGCTTAGACAGCTATAGCAATCAGCCCCAGCATTTT. It is translated as CASSLDSYSNQPQHF. Full variable domain (missing parts from reference TRBV7-2 and TRBJ1-5): GAGVSQSPSNKVTEKGKDVELRCDPISGHTALYWYRQSLGQGLEFLIYFQGNSAPDKSGLPSDRFSAERTGGSVSTLTIQRTQQEDSAVYLCASSLDSYSNQPQHFGDGTRLSIL.

This clone was detected only a few times. The V and J genes are TRBV6-5 and TRBJ1-1; D is unresolved. Trimming stripped 2 bases from V and 4 bases from J, with 8 bases between. Germline V gives CDR1 MNHEY, CDR2 SVGAGI. The CDR3 totals 13 residues. CDR3 coding DNA: TGTGCCAGCAGTTACATCGGGAGCACTGAAGCTTTCTTT. Amino acid sequence: CASSYIGSTEAFF.

The V and J genes are TRBV10-1 and TRBJ2-7; unclear D gene. Germline V gene sequence: CDR1 WNHNN, CDR2 SYGVQD (reference sequence). V lost 3 bases, J lost 3 bases, and 3 bases lay in between. The CDR3 has 11 amino acids. The CDR3 protein is CASSDGYEQYF. DNA for the CDR3: TGCGCCAGCAGTGATGGCTACGAGCAGTACTTC.

This chain connects TRBV15 to TRBJ1-1; D is unresolved. Trimming shortened V by 5 bases and J by 6 bases, and 16 bases separated the two germline ends. The CDR3 sequence is 14 residues long. CDR1 is LNHNV and CDR2 is YYDKDF in the germline V gene (reference sequence). CDR3 sequence (DNA): TGTGCCACCAGCTCCCACCTACAGCGGGCTGAAGCTTTCTTT. Its translation is CATSSHLQRAEAFF.

This clone was seen repeatedly, ten times or more. The genes are TRBV5-1 and TRBJ2-1; the match to TRBD2 covers 13 bases. The CDR3 has 18 amino acids. V shed 5 bases, J shed 0 bases, and the junction held 8 bases outside the gene matches. From germline, CDR1 is SGHRS and CDR2 YFSETQ. DNA for the CDR3: TGCGCCAGCAGTCCCGGGACTAGCGGGGCAAGCTCCTACAATGAGCAGTTCTTC. Residues: CASSPGTSGASSYNEQFF. The entire variable domain, with the rest obtained from reference TRBV5-1 and TRBJ2-1, is as follows: KAGVTQTPRYLIKTRGQQVTLSCSPISGHRSVSWYQQTPGQGLQFLFEYFSETQRNKGNFPGRFSGRQFSNSRSEMNVSTLELGDSALYLCASSPGTSGASSYNEQFFGPGTRLTVL.

This clone occurred a few times. The chain recombines TRBV4-1 with TRBJ1-2; a weak D match, TRBD1 (5 bases). CDR3 length equals 16 residues. Between the trimmed V and J ends, which lost 0 bases and 3 bases, there was a span of 14 bases. Germline CDR1 MGHRA, CDR2 YSYEKL. The CDR3 is CASSQDLGLSDYGYTF. In nucleotides, the CDR3 is TGCGCCAGCAGCCAAGATCTGGGACTAAGTGACTATGGCTACACCTTC.

DNA of the CDR3: TGTGCCAGCCTACTAGGGAGGGGATTTGAGGAGCTGTTTTTT. It yields the protein CASLLGRGFEELFF. The J gene is TRBJ2-2, the V gene TRBV2, with 7 bases fitting TRBD2. In germline, CDR1 is SNHLY, CDR2 FYNNEI. V shed 8 bases, J shed 10 bases, and the junction held 13 bases outside the gene matches. The CDR3 has 14 residues.